Following are 27 T cell receptor beta chains from one sample sequenced in a study of cytomegalovirus exposure and HLA in healthy donors. 13 Jbeta primers and 60 Vbeta primers were used for the PCR. Assay used: immunoSEQ multiplex PCR; TCRdb lists only in-frame clones, some missing. Here the sample spans roughly 190,000 clones, approximately 86% being singletons. Sequencing used PBMCs. These receptor sequences come from a woman aged 18-30 years in good health and CMV-seronegative.

This clone was seen just once. The chain recombines TRBV10-2 with TRBJ2-5; 9 bases fit TRBD2. The assigned J gene may be wrong: the sequence end matches TRBJ2-7 better. CDR1 is WSHSY and CDR2 is SAAADI in the germline V gene. This CDR3 region has 16 residues. CDR3 region: CASSESASGGLDEQYF. The DNA of the CDR3 is TGCGCCAGCAGTGAGTCGGCCAGCGGGGGGTTGGACGAGCAGTACTTC.

CDR3 sequence: CASSQEGRGRQPQHF. Written as DNA, the CDR3 is TGCGCCAGCAGCCAAGAGGGGAGGGGGAGGCAGCCCCAGCATTTT. The V gene is TRBV4-1, the J gene TRBJ1-5; D possibly corresponds to TRBD1 (6 bases). V was clipped by 0 bases and J by 7 bases, with 13 bases between them. Germline CDR1 and CDR2: MGHRA and YSYEKL. This CDR3 is 15 amino acids long.

The rearrangement links TRBV10-3 to TRBJ2-7, with TRBD2 identical over 11 bases. CDR3 length: 16 amino acids. The germline V gene has CDR1 ENHRY and CDR2 SYGVKD. With 4 bases clipped from V and 1 base from J, the junction kept 6 bases outside the gene matches. CDR3 residues: CAISGAGTSGSYEQYF. CDR3 DNA sequence: TGTGCCATCAGTGGAGCCGGGACTAGCGGATCCTACGAGCAGTACTTC.

V gene TRBV19 combines with J gene TRBJ2-2; D is perhaps TRBD2 (6 bases). CDR3 length equals 14 residues. From germline, CDR1 is LNHDA and CDR2 SQIVND (reference sequence). Trimming left V 7 bases short and J 4 bases short, with 13 bases between. In DNA form, the CDR3 reads TGTGCCAGTAACCCGGGACTTGGCACCGGGGAGCTGTTTTTT. As protein: CASNPGLGTGELFF.

This chain links TRBV6-5 with TRBJ1-5; the D gene is possibly TRBD1 (5 bases). Trimming cost V 6 bases and J 7 bases, with 13 bases left between them. This CDR3 comprises 13 residues. Per germline, CDR1 MNHEY and CDR2 SVGAGI. The CDR3 reads CASRGAAPQPQHF. As DNA, the CDR3 is TGTGCCAGCAGAGGGGCCGCGCCCCAGCCCCAGCATTTT.

The V gene is TRBV25-1, the J gene TRBJ2-5; D may be TRBD2 (6 bases). The J call may be wrong; the DNA end is better matched by TRBJ2-7. This CDR3 comprises 14 residues. Germline assignment: CDR1 MGHDK and CDR2 SYGVNS. In DNA, the CDR3 is TGTGCCAGCACCCCCGGCGGGAAGGACTACGAGCAGTACTTC. The encoded protein is CASTPGGKDYEQYF.

This clone was recorded a few times. V gene TRBV5-6 combines with J gene TRBJ1-1; 7 bases map to TRBD1. The CDR3 is 18 residues long. The germline CDR1 and CDR2 sequences are SGHDT and YYEEEE. V lost 4 bases to trimming and J lost 1 base; unmatched junction nucleotides: 16. The CDR3 DNA reads as TGTGCCAGCAGCATGCTACGGGACAGCCGACGTGGGAACACTGAAGCTTTCTTT. The encoded protein is CASSMLRDSRRGNTEAFF.

The chain combines TRBV7-2 with TRBJ2-7; the D gene is possibly TRBD1 (6 bases). The CDR3 has 14 amino acids. Germline loops: CDR1 SGHTA, CDR2 FQGNSA. V was trimmed by 1 base and J by 5 bases, leaving 12 bases between them. The CDR3 DNA sequence: TGTGCCAGCAGCTTAGGGCAGGGGACCAACGAGCAGTACTTC. This gives the protein CASSLGQGTNEQYF.

The chain couples TRBV6-6 to TRBJ2-2, with 9 bases aligning to TRBD2. Germline assignment: CDR1 MNHNY and CDR2 SVGAGI (reference sequence). Trimming at V came to 8 bases and at J to 4 bases, leaving 5 bases not matched to a gene. CDR3 size: 14 residues. For the CDR3, the DNA is TGTGCCAGCCGGCGGGAGGGCCGCACCGGGGAGCTGTTTTTT. Translation gives CASRREGRTGELFF.

This clone turned up a few times. The V gene is TRBV6-6, the J gene TRBJ1-6, with TRBD1 as a possible D gene (5 bases). V was shortened by 8 bases and J by 5 bases, with 10 bases between the two germline ends. CDR3 length: 13 amino acids. Germline lookup yields CDR1 MNHNY and CDR2 SVGAGI (reference sequence). Here the CDR3 DNA reads TGTGCCAGCTCTAGGGGTAATAATTCACCCCTCCACTTT. Encoded protein: CASSRGNNSPLHF.

The CDR3 protein is CASSHLQGYEQYF. The CDR3 bases are TGCGCCAGCAGCCATCTACAGGGATACGAGCAGTACTTC. This sequence joins TRBV4-1 and TRBJ2-7; D might be TRBD1 (6 bases). The CDR3 covers 13 residues. V shed 3 bases and J shed 4 bases, with 10 bases lying between them. Germline-derived CDR1 and CDR2 are MGHRA and YSYEKL.

Points on this clone: Other DNA variants within this sample encode the same CDR3. This chain links TRBV6-6 with TRBJ2-7, with 13 bases identical to TRBD2. Germline trimming cut 0 bases from V and 5 bases from J; bases unmatched to any gene: 1. Germline assignment: CDR1 MNHNY and CDR2 SVGAGI (reference sequence). The CDR3 extends over 15 amino acids. DNA for the CDR3: TGTGCCAGCAGTTACTCGGGACTAGCGGGAAACGAGCAGTACTTC. Protein sequence: CASSYSGLAGNEQYF.

This clone appeared once. V is TRBV9 and J is TRBJ1-3; D might be TRBD1 (6 bases). This CDR3 has 17 amino acids. The germline CDR1 and CDR2 sequences are SGDLS and YYNGEE. Trimming cost V 0 bases and J 0 bases, with 13 bases left between them. This CDR3 reads CASSVEGTPISGNTIYF. The CDR3 nucleotides are TGTGCCAGCAGCGTAGAAGGGACACCAATCTCTGGAAACACCATATATTTT.

This sequence joins TRBV5-4 and TRBJ2-2; 13 positions agree with TRBD2. V was pared by 4 bases and J by 5 bases, with 8 bases of the junction left unmatched. The CDR3 contains 17 residues. Germline CDR1 SGHNT, CDR2 YYREEE (reference sequence). CDR3 loop: CASSPGLAGVGTGELFF. The CDR3 nucleotides read TGTGCCAGCAGCCCTGGACTAGCGGGAGTAGGAACCGGGGAGCTGTTTTTT.

This clone has just one count. This rearrangement joins TRBV7-2 to TRBJ1-6; TRBD1 matches 8 bases. V shed 4 bases, J shed 10 bases, and the junction held 6 bases outside the gene matches. Germline CDR1 reads SGHTA; CDR2 reads FQGNSA. There are 14 residues in the CDR3. CDR3 loop: CASSWTGSESPLHF. The CDR3 DNA is TGTGCCAGCAGCTGGACAGGGAGCGAATCACCCCTCCACTTT.

The chain carries TRBV19 and TRBJ2-7, with TRBD1 matching 8 bases. CDR3 size: 14 residues. V shed 6 bases and J 3 bases; nucleotides not matched to a gene: 7. Per germline, CDR1 LNHDA and CDR2 SQIVND (reference sequence). The CDR3 is CASSPRQGHYEQYF. As DNA, the CDR3 is TGTGCCAGTAGCCCTCGACAGGGGCACTACGAGCAGTACTTC.

The V gene is TRBV19, the J gene TRBJ2-1; 14 bases match TRBD2. Germline V CDR1 and CDR2: LNHDA, SQIVND (reference sequence). The CDR3 covers 15 residues. V trimming: 7 bases; J trimming: 8 bases; junction bases outside the gene matches: 7. The DNA of the CDR3 is TGTGCCAGTAACCTGGCGGGACTAGCGGGGGATGAGCAGTTCTTC. As protein: CASNLAGLAGDEQFF.

This clone appeared once. The gene calls are TRBV2 and TRBJ2-5; D gene unclear. TRBJ2-7 matches the DNA end more closely, so the J call is doubtful. Germline CDR1 SNHLY, CDR2 FYNNEI. The CDR3 consists of 12 residues. Here the CDR3 reads CASRQVSYEQYF. The DNA of the CDR3 is TGTGCCAGCAGGCAGGTCTCCTACGAGCAGTACTTC.

The CDR3 DNA sequence: TGTGCCAGCTCACCACTGCGAGGGGAGACCCAGTACTTC. Protein product: CASSPLRGETQYF. This chain joins TRBV18 and TRBJ2-5, with a weak D call TRBD2 (5 bases). Germline loops: CDR1 KGHSH, CDR2 LQKENI. The CDR3 consists of 13 residues. Trimming pared 1 base from V and 5 bases from J, leaving 8 bases between.

This clone was seen just once. V gene TRBV11-2 combines with J gene TRBJ2-7, with D unresolved. V was trimmed by 1 base and J by 0 bases, leaving 13 bases between them. The germline V gene has CDR1 SGHAT and CDR2 FQNNGV. This CDR3 is 16 amino acids long. CDR3 amino acids: CASSLVGQAFSYEQYF. CDR3 coding DNA: TGTGCCAGCAGCTTAGTAGGCCAGGCCTTCTCCTACGAGCAGTACTTC.

The V and J genes are TRBV6-6 and TRBJ1-5; a weak D match, TRBD1 (5 bases). V dropped 0 bases and J dropped 5 bases, with 8 bases sitting between them. CDR1 is MNHNY, CDR2 SVGAGI, per germline (reference sequence). The CDR3 length is 14 residues. The CDR3 region is CASSYSGGDQPQHF. In nucleotides, the CDR3 is TGTGCCAGCAGTTACTCGGGGGGGGATCAGCCCCAGCATTTT.

The CDR3: CSVVRKNIQYF. The CDR3 DNA reads TGCAGCGTTGTCAGGAAAAACATTCAGTACTTC. J is TRBJ2-4 and V is TRBV29-1; D remains ambiguous. The CDR3 totals 11 residues. Per the germline V gene, CDR1 is SQVTM and CDR2 is ANQGSEA. The V and J ends lost 4 bases and 4 bases respectively, with 5 bases between them.

The rearrangement uses TRBV4-1 and TRBJ2-1, with 10 bases lining up with TRBD2. The germline V gene has CDR1 MGHRA and CDR2 YSYEKL. With V trimmed by 4 bases and J by 7 bases, 13 bases remained unmatched. The CDR3 has 17 amino acids. The CDR3 spells CASSPRMSGGALNEQFF. The CDR3 DNA reads TGCGCCAGCAGCCCAAGGATGAGCGGGGGGGCCTTAAATGAGCAGTTCTTC.

Comments on this clone: One end of the junction fails to match germline, which may point to a read error. The CDR3 loop reads CASSLAPRTSGATGELFF. CDR3 bases: TGTGCTAGCAGCTTAGCGCCAAGGACTAGCGGGGCCACCGGGGAGCTGTTTTTT. The chain recombines TRBV7-7 with TRBJ2-2; TRBD2 aligns across 12 bases. This CDR3 spans 18 amino acids. Germline CDR1 is SSHAT and CDR2 is FNYEAQ (reference sequence).

This clone was seen once. The chain links TRBV6-5 to TRBJ2-7; 9 positions agree with TRBD1. J lost 2 bases, V lost 9 bases, and 2 bases had no gene match. CDR1 MNHEY and CDR2 SVGAGI come from the germline V gene. The CDR3 extends over 12 amino acids. The CDR3 DNA sequence: TGTGCCAGTGGGACAGGGCCCTACGAGCAGTACTTC. This sequence encodes CASGTGPYEQYF.

The chain has TRBV11-2 and TRBJ1-6; a weak D match, TRBD1 (5 bases). This CDR3 has 17 residues. Germline lookup yields CDR1 SGHAT and CDR2 FQNNGV. V was shortened by 5 bases and J by 0 bases, with 14 bases between the two germline ends. CDR3 bases: TGTGCCAGCAGCGGTGGGGCCCGCGGCTCCTATAATTCACCCCTCCACTTT. Amino acids: CASSGGARGSYNSPLHF.

The chain is built from TRBV19 and TRBJ2-7; unclear D gene. V was clipped by 5 bases and J by 2 bases, with 10 bases between them. The germline CDR1 and CDR2 sequences are LNHDA and SQIVND (reference sequence). There are 13 residues in the CDR3. This CDR3 reads CASSPFGAYEQYF. The CDR3, as DNA: TGTGCCAGTAGTCCCTTTGGAGCCTACGAGCAGTACTTC.